Given below is one T cell receptor (beta chain) in context. It lacks a known antigen. Per-nucleotide qualities are absent, and no much larger clonotype sits a single base away. The data stem from a study of OX40 agonist ivuxolimab in advanced cancers. Turning to the overall study: Ivuxolimab was a fully human IgG2 agonistic monoclonal antibody targeting the costimulatory receptor OX40 (CD134). Intravenous ivuxolimab was administered to patients every 2 weeks at six dose levels: 0.01, 0.1, 0.3, 1.5, 3 and 10 mg/kg. Among the roughly 50 dose-escalation patients, some 19 had hepatocellular carcinoma, some 15 melanoma, 9 renal cell carcinoma and 9 head and neck cancer. The dose-escalation cohort was approximately 83% male with a mean age of about 60 years, ranging from about 20 to 80. Prior anti-PD-1, anti-PD-L1 or anti-CTLA-4 therapy was permitted, and checkpoint inhibitors had been received by about two fifths of dose-escalation patients. Three dose-escalation patients achieved partial responses, one with hepatocellular carcinoma and two with cutaneous melanoma. The point of sequencing TCRbeta in the periphery was to test whether ivuxolimab changed TCR sequence diversity and drove clonal T-cell expansion. The monotherapy dose-escalation portion (N of about 50 patients) of the phase I ivuxolimab trial is reported in the paper. Results the study describes overall, beyond this receptor: At doses of 0.1 to 3.0 mg/kg, clonal expansion of both CD4+ and CD8+ T cells in blood was seen between baseline and week 6. Antigen specificity was not determined for the clonally expanded peripheral T cells. After ivuxolimab, CD8+ T cells had more expanded clones than CD4+ T cells on average. Low levels of normalized T-cell clonal expansion were also seen in some patients who did not respond. In partial responders in the 0.1-3.0 mg/kg groups, normalized peripheral clonal expansion was found to be among the lowest, especially among CD8+ T cells.

For sequencing of the TCRbeta CDR3 region, genomic DNA was extracted from the sorted cells. TCRbeta CDR3 regions were sequenced using the immunoSEQ Assay. TCRdb took over this immuneACCESS table, retaining in-frame rearrangements with V and J assigned. Such tables are incomplete; in checked studies, under half of the missing clones stem from an unresolved V gene, and the remainder is unexplained. This sample lists roughly 70,000 clones; approximately 85% were detected once. In total, the top ten clones hold about 0.42% of the sample. The CDR3 runs 16 residues from the cysteine to the phenylalanine. The retained sequence is limited to the CDR3, 48 bases, with the frame set at the first base. For CDR1 and CDR2, the germline V gene lists SGHTS and YDEGEE. V trim: 0 bases; J trim: 4 bases; unmatched bases: 8. Patients with autoimmune disease history or receiving systemic immunosuppression were excluded from the trial. Peripheral blood for TCR sequencing was collected from all dose cohorts at baseline, on cycle 4 day 1, and on cycle 7 day 1. The samples were taken from a phase I, first-in-human, multicenter, open-label dose-escalation trial of ivuxolimab. Adults with locally advanced or metastatic head and neck squamous cell, hepatocellular, melanoma or renal cell carcinoma were enrolled in the trial. CD4+ and CD8+ T cells were sorted separately from peripheral blood before TCR sequencing.

The source was CD4+ or CD8+ T cells sorted from blood, collected in a trial of the OX40 agonist ivuxolimab. Recombination linked TRBV5-8 to TRBJ2-5, and TRBD2 aligns with 8 junction nucleotides. This TCR was sampled from an adult with an advanced solid tumor such as melanoma, head and neck, liver or kidney cancer. The CDR3 reads as follows: CASSLVSGGPLETQYF. The nucleotide sequence reads TGTGCCAGCAGCTTGGTTTCGGGGGGGCCCTTAGAGACCCAGTACTTC.